Following are 11 T cell receptor beta chains from one sample sequenced in a study of blood T cell repertoires in COVID-19. Assay: immunoSEQ multiplex PCR; the TCRdb copy retains only in-frame clones and omits some. The sample records under 130,000 clones, 80% to 90% being singletons. Sequenced input: peripheral blood. These receptors all stem from a human donor in a cohort sampled during active COVID-19.

The gene calls are TRBV24-1 and TRBJ2-3; 11 positions agree with TRBD2. The J segment lost 8 bases and the V segment lost 5 bases, leaving 5 bases of the junction unmatched. This CDR3 has 14 amino acids. Germline V gene lookup returns CDR1 KGHDR and CDR2 SFDVKD. The DNA for the CDR3 is TGTGCCACCAGTGTAACTAGCGGGAGTACTACGCAGTATTTT. It specifies CATSVTSGSTTQYF.

The CDR3 here is CASSQDGLAGAYGTYNEQFF. The DNA of the CDR3 is TGCGCCAGCAGCCAAGATGGACTAGCGGGGGCCTACGGGACCTACAATGAGCAGTTCTTC. The chain links TRBV4-3 to TRBJ2-1; 13 bases match TRBD2. Per the germline V gene, CDR1 is LGHNA and CDR2 is YSLEER. The V and J ends lost 0 bases and 2 bases, in that order; junction bases with no gene match: 10. The CDR3 has 20 residues.

The chain couples TRBV27 to TRBJ2-7, with D possibly being TRBD2 (6 bases). The CDR3 length is 12 residues. Trimming stripped 8 bases from V and 3 bases from J, with 11 bases between. Germline V gene data show CDR1 as MNHEY and CDR2 as SMNVEV (reference sequence). The CDR3 region has the DNA TGTGCCAGCCTTGGGACTGTCTACGAGCAGTACTTC. As protein: CASLGTVYEQYF.

V usage is TRBV4-1 and J usage is TRBJ1-2, with D hard to call. Between the trimmed V and J ends, which lost 0 bases and 4 bases, there was a span of 9 bases. Germline assignment: CDR1 MGHRA and CDR2 YSYEKL. The CDR3 runs to 14 residues. The CDR3 loop is CASSQDLPVYGYTF. In nucleotides, the CDR3 is TGCGCCAGCAGCCAAGATTTGCCAGTCTATGGCTACACCTTC.

The rearrangement links TRBV7-2 to TRBJ2-3; TRBD2 matches at 10 bases. Germline V gene sequence: CDR1 SGHTA, CDR2 FQGNSA. The CDR3 length is 13 residues. V trimming: 5 bases; J trimming: 12 bases; junction bases outside the gene matches: 8. The CDR3 region has the DNA TGTGCCAGCAGCGAAGCCGGGACTAGCGACCAGTATTTT. Protein product: CASSEAGTSDQYF.

V usage is TRBV14 and J usage is TRBJ2-3; D is perhaps TRBD2 (5 bases). Trimming removed 3 bases at V and 5 bases at J, with 6 bases between. The CDR3 is 12 amino acids. In germline, CDR1 is SGHDN, CDR2 FVKESK. CDR3 DNA sequence: TGTGCCAGCAGCCACGGACTAGATACGCAGTATTTT. Its protein is CASSHGLDTQYF.

This clone was seen at least ten times. This rearrangement joins TRBV3-1 (or the pseudogene TRBV3-2) to TRBJ2-1, with a tentative D call TRBD1 (5 bases). Trimming removed 1 base from V and 5 bases from J, with 9 bases in between. CDR1 and CDR2 from the germline V gene are LGHDT and YNNKEL (reference sequence). CDR3 size: 14 residues. The CDR3 loop is CASSQGGYNNEQFF. The CDR3 DNA reads as TGTGCCAGCAGCCAAGGGGGCTACAACAATGAGCAGTTCTTC.

The CDR3: CASSQAGGGQPQHF. CDR3 nucleotides: TGCGCCAGCAGCCAAGCGGGGGGGGGTCAGCCCCAGCATTTT. The chain has TRBV4-3 and TRBJ1-5; tentatively, D is TRBD1 (5 bases). The CDR3 spans 14 residues. Deletions cut 1 base from V and 6 bases from J, with 10 bases between. Germline assignment: CDR1 LGHNA and CDR2 YSLEER.

The rearrangement links TRBV21-1 to TRBJ1-3; the tabulated D call, TRBD1, remains unverified against the DNA. TRBV21-1 is a pseudogene. CDR3 size: 11 residues. The CDR3 reads CASSKVGASNF. The CDR3 coding sequence is TGTGCCAGCAGCAAAGTAGGGGCGTCCAATTTT.

V and J are TRBV5-1 and TRBJ1-6, with D perhaps matching TRBD1 (5 bases). The CDR3 covers 15 residues. The V gene's germline CDR1 is SGHRS and CDR2 YFSETQ. V lost 0 bases, J lost 5 bases, and 9 bases lay in between. The CDR3, as DNA: TGCGCCAGCAGCTTGGTCGCAGGGAATAATTCACCCCTCCACTTT. Amino acids: CASSLVAGNNSPLHF.

The genes are TRBV18 and TRBJ1-1, with D tentatively TRBD1 (5 bases). This CDR3 region has 14 residues. Per the germline V gene, CDR1 is KGHSH and CDR2 is LQKENI. Trimming stripped 3 bases from V and 6 bases from J, with 14 bases between. The CDR3 sequence is CASSPFGGEAEAFF. CDR3 in DNA: TGTGCCAGCTCACCCTTCGGGGGGGAGGCTGAAGCTTTCTTT.